This T cell receptor beta chain was obtained from a study of T cells in Graves' hyperthyroidism and ophthalmopathy. On the study more broadly: Blood from the periphery was taken at initial diagnosis, before any treatment. Study results and caveats: A model built on 13 V-J features separated ophthalmopathy from stable hyperthyroidism. The model foresaw ophthalmopathy a median roughly 6 months prior to onset.

This clonotype was counted many times. Its antigen is still unknown. Researchers took RNA transcripts and amplified the TCR beta CDR3 regions from them. RT-PCR in the first round (using the HTBI primer set) targeted the TCR CDR3. TCRdb recomputed calls from the multiplex PCR reads with MiXCR, one row per CDR3 protein. Of almost 350,000 distinct CDR3 sequences in the sample, 18% were seen once. Diagnostic decisions used clinical symptoms, serum thyroxine and TRAb, thyroid ultrasound and orbital computed tomography. This receptor was taken from a woman between 40 and 50 years old with Graves' ophthalmopathy. Input material: blood.

The CDR3 sequence: CASTPEVPEAFF. CDR3 coding DNA: TGTGCCAGCACTCCTGAGGTACCTGAAGCTTTCTTT. This rearrangement joins TRBV12-3 or TRBV12-4 to TRBJ1-1; D not certain. This CDR3 region has 12 residues. The V end lost 7 bases, the J end lost 6 bases, and 12 bases lay between the germline ends.